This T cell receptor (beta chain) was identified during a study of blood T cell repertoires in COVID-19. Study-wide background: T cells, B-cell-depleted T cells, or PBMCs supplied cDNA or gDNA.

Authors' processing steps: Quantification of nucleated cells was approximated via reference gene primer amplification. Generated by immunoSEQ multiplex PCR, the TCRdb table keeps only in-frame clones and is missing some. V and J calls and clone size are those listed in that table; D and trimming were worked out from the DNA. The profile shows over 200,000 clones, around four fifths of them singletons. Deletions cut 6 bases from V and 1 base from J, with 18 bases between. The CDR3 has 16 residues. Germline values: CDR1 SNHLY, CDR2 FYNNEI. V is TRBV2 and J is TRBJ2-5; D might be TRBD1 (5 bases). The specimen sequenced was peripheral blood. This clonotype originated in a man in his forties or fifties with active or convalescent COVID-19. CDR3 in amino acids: CASRRRQGWPQETQYF. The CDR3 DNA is TGTGCCAGCAGACGTCGGCAGGGTTGGCCCCAAGAGACCCAGTACTTC.